This T cell receptor (beta chain) was identified in a study of shared clonotypes between healthy human individuals. Study-wide results and caveats: When naive CD4 clonotypes were compared across a few donors, around 5% were shared.

CDR3 length: 15 amino acids. V lost 4 bases and J lost 2, with 12 bases in between. Germline CDR1 reads SGHNT; CDR2 reads YYREEE (reference sequence). Only in-frame clones appear in the TCRdb table, and some are missing; sequencing was by immunoSEQ multiplex PCR. The sample includes around 1,100,000 clones, approximately 77% of them seen just once. Regarding this clone: Its antigen is currently unknown.

Study donors comprised healthy, HIV-negative adults devoid of recent acute infection or vaccination. Subsets obtained from CD4+ cells comprised CD45RA+ naive and CD45RA-negative memory cells. The sample consisted of memory CD4+ T cells from PBMCs. Subset: CD45RA-negative fraction. The gene calls are TRBV5-4 and TRBJ1-4, with D hard to call. The receptor was isolated from a man aged 18 to 29 in good health. Some clones in this sample may be carry-over from other donors' samples. CDR3 DNA sequence: TGTGCCAGCAGCCATGGGAAGTCCACTAATGAAAAACTGTTTTTT. Protein product: CASSHGKSTNEKLFF.